This passage covers 9 T cell receptor beta chains from one sample sequenced in a study of CD8+CD57+ T cells in acquired aplastic anemia. The sequenced patients had an expansion of CD8+CD57+ cells seen by flow cytometry. Genomic DNA served as template for TCR beta VDJ and CDR3 profiling. In TCRdb, the reads were re-called with MiXCR into one record per CDR3 protein. The sample has hundreds of thousands of distinct CDR3 sequences; less than 35% are singletons. The sample taken for sequencing was sorted CD4+, CD8+, or CD8+CD57+ T cells (not recorded which) from PBMCs. The receptors here all came from a human donor with aplastic anemia.

In its sample, this clonotype was seen a few times. The V call is TRBV6-5, the J call TRBJ1-6, with D unclear. This CDR3 region has 15 residues. The germline gives CDR1 MNHEY, CDR2 SVGAGI. V lost 5 bases and J lost 9, with 17 bases in between. The CDR3 DNA follows: TGTGCCAGCAGTAACTTCGCGGGTGGGAGTTCACCCCTCCACTTT. Residues: CASSNFAGGSSPLHF.

This clonotype was counted ten times or more. The V and J genes are TRBV9 and TRBJ1-2; tentatively, D is TRBD1 (5 bases). Germline V gene lookup returns CDR1 SGDLS and CDR2 YYNGEE. The CDR3 length is 15 residues. V shed 3 bases and J shed 8 bases, with 20 bases lying between them. CDR3 region: CASSALGTESRGYTF. For the CDR3, the DNA is TGTGCCAGCAGCGCGCTCGGGACCGAGAGTCGGGGCTACACCTTC. The full variable domain, in which reference TRBV9 and TRBJ1-2 provide the parts outside the CDR3, is DSGVTQTPKHLITATGQRVTLRCSPRSGDLSVYWYQQSLDQGLQFLIQYYNGEERAKGNILERFSAQQFPDLHSELNLSSLELGDSALYFCASSALGTESRGYTFGSGTRLTVV.

The chain has TRBV7-3 and TRBJ2-6, with D uncertain. Germline-derived CDR1 and CDR2 are SGHTA and FQGTGA. The CDR3 length is 18 residues. V was clipped by 2 bases and J by 0 bases, with 14 bases between them. CDR3 sequence: CASSLWIPQNSGANVLTF. For the CDR3, the DNA is TGTGCCAGCAGCTTATGGATACCGCAGAACTCTGGGGCCAACGTCCTGACTTTC.

This clonotype has a count of ten or more. J is TRBJ2-3 and V is TRBV7-6, with D perhaps TRBD1 (6 bases). CDR1 is SGHVS and CDR2 is FNYEAQ in the germline V gene. Between the trimmed V and J ends, which lost 5 bases and 0 bases, there was a span of 18 bases. The CDR3 runs 17 residues. CDR3 nucleotide sequence: TGTGCCAGCAGCCCGAAGAAACAGGGATCTAGCACAGATACGCAGTATTTT. As protein: CASSPKKQGSSTDTQYF.

This clonotype occurred many times. The chain has TRBV15 and TRBJ2-5, with 7 bases aligning to TRBD1. This CDR3 spans 14 amino acids. Germline values: CDR1 LNHNV, CDR2 YYDKDF (reference sequence). V lost 1 base to trimming and J lost 5 bases; unmatched junction nucleotides: 4. This chain's CDR3 is CATSRGQGGETQYF. CDR3 DNA: TGTGCCACCAGCAGAGGACAGGGCGGGGAGACCCAGTACTTC.

V gene TRBV15 combines with J gene TRBJ1-2, with D tentatively TRBD1 (6 bases). CDR1 and CDR2 (germline): LNHNV, YYDKDF (reference sequence). The CDR3 is 16 residues long. V lost 1 base to trimming and J lost 2 bases, with 14 bases between them. The CDR3 DNA follows: TGTGCCACCAGCAGAGGGCAGGGGCTGGGGAACTATGGCTACACCTTC. Encoded protein: CATSRGQGLGNYGYTF.

This clonotype was seen ten or more times. The chain employs TRBV29-1 and TRBJ2-1; 8 nucleotides agree with TRBD2. Germline V gene data show CDR1 as SQVTM and CDR2 as ANQGSEA. The CDR3 runs to 12 residues. The V gene end was trimmed by 5 bases and the J gene end by 8 bases; junction bases not matched to a gene: 5. CDR3 nucleotide sequence: TGCAGCGTTAGCGGGAGAGGCGATGAGCAGTTCTTC. It yields the protein CSVSGRGDEQFF.

The chain recombines TRBV20-1 with TRBJ1-2, with D unresolved. V lost 6 bases and J 4 bases, leaving 12 bases between the germline ends. Germline V gene data show CDR1 as DFQATT and CDR2 as SNEGSKA (reference sequence). This CDR3 is built from 12 residues. CDR3 protein: CSAQTQSYGYTF. The DNA for the CDR3 is TGCAGTGCCCAAACCCAGAGCTATGGCTACACCTTC.

The chain carries TRBV10-1 and TRBJ2-1; D may be TRBD2 (5 bases). V lost 5 bases and J lost 13, with 12 bases in between. Per germline, CDR1 WNHNN and CDR2 SYGVQD (reference sequence). The CDR3 is 11 residues long. CDR3 residues: CASSPGLVQFF. The CDR3 region has the DNA TGCGCCAGCAGTCCTGGACTGGTTCAGTTCTTC.